One sample yielded the 14 T cell receptor beta chains listed below, sequenced in a study of T-cell reconstitution after alpha-beta-depleted transplantation in children listed by TCRdb under 2016. To prepare the library, PCR was applied. Sequencer: Illumina HiSeq 2500. To normalize quantification of the TCRbeta repertoire, the TCR libraries were built with molecular barcoding that relied on unique molecular identifiers. TCRdb trimmed the raw reads at Q25, called clones with MiXCR and kept productive beta chains. Merged by CDR3 protein, the rows form single entries marked with the most common genes and DNA. This sample gives roughly 610,000 distinct CDR3 sequences in total; roughly 10% of them show up just once. Of the sample, less than 5% falls within the top ten clones. The sample in question was PBMCs from the stem cell graft donor, obtained from the stem cell graft. These receptors originate from a human donor who donated a stem cell graft to a child with acute myeloid leukemia.

The V and J genes are TRBV12-3 or TRBV12-4 and TRBJ2-5, with D unclear. This CDR3 is 15 amino acids long. V was cut by 1 base and J by 2 bases, with 11 bases left in between. This CDR3 is CASSLDRRNQETQYF. The CDR3 coding sequence is TGTGCCAGCAGTTTAGACCGCAGGAATCAAGAGACCCAGTACTTC.

The chain has TRBV4-3 and TRBJ2-7; 7 bases fit TRBD2. This CDR3 spans 16 amino acids. With 3 bases clipped from V and 0 bases from J, the junction kept 8 bases outside the gene matches. CDR1 LGHNA and CDR2 YSLEER come from the germline V gene. The CDR3 loop reads CASSQFREAFSYEQYF. The CDR3 DNA is TGCGCCAGCAGCCAGTTCCGGGAGGCCTTCTCCTACGAGCAGTACTTC.

In its sample, this clonotype was seen a few times. The chain links TRBV24-1 to TRBJ2-5; 10 nucleotides line up with TRBD1. This CDR3 region has 22 residues. The V and J ends lost 1 base and 1 base, in that order; junction bases with no gene match: 20. Germline lookup yields CDR1 KGHDR and CDR2 SFDVKD. The CDR3 coding sequence is TGTGCCACCAGTGATTTCGTCCCGGGACAGGGGAGCTCTCCAACGCTCCAAGAGACCCAGTACTTC. It codes for CATSDFVPGQGSSPTLQETQYF.

To note about this clonotype: An end of the junction does not agree with germline; a read error may underlie this. V gene TRBV20-1 combines with J gene TRBJ1-5, with D possibly being TRBD1 (6 bases). CDR3 size: 14 residues. Germline V CDR1 and CDR2: DFQATT, SNEGSKA (reference sequence). The CDR3 sequence is CSARGTPEGQPQHF. The CDR3 DNA follows: TGCAGTGCAAGAGGGACACCAGAAGGTCAGCCCCAGCATTTT.

This clonotype was seen only a few times. This rearrangement joins TRBV24-1 to TRBJ2-1; 9 nucleotides match TRBD2. The CDR3 covers 16 residues. Unmatched junction bases numbered 5, after V lost 2 bases and J lost 4 bases. Germline CDR1 is KGHDR and CDR2 is SFDVKD. CDR3 in DNA: TGTGCCACCAGTGATTACGCAGCGGGAGGTTACAATGAGCAGTTCTTC. It specifies CATSDYAAGGYNEQFF.

This clonotype was counted a few times. The chain combines TRBV5-1 with TRBJ2-3, with D unclear. The V gene lost 2 bases and the J gene lost 1 base, with 8 bases spanning the gap. Germline lookup yields CDR1 SGHRS and CDR2 YFSETQ. The CDR3 contains 14 residues. Here the CDR3 DNA reads TGCGCCAGCAGCTTAGAGACGCGCACAGATACGCAGTATTTT. The encoded protein is CASSLETRTDTQYF.

This clonotype occurred many times. The V gene is TRBV28, the J gene TRBJ2-5, with 12 nucleotides matching TRBD2. This CDR3 contains 18 residues. After removal of 6 bases from V and 2 bases from J, the junction contained 13 bases not matched to a gene. Germline V lookup: CDR1 MDHEN, CDR2 SYDVKM. The CDR3: CASSTTSGRGLRQETQYF. The DNA of the CDR3 is TGTGCCAGCAGCACGACTAGCGGGAGAGGTCTTCGGCAAGAGACCCAGTACTTC.

In its sample, this clonotype was seen a few times. J is TRBJ1-2 and V is TRBV28; D uncertain. With 2 bases removed from V and 2 bases from J, the gap between germline ends came to 12 bases. This CDR3 is 15 amino acids long. Germline CDR1 and CDR2: MDHEN and SYDVKM. The DNA of the CDR3 is TGTGCCAGCAGTTTAGCTATACCCGGAAACTATGGCTACACCTTC. It encodes CASSLAIPGNYGYTF.

The chain carries TRBV28 and TRBJ1-2; D not certain. Germline CDR1 is MDHEN and CDR2 is SYDVKM. This CDR3 contains 15 residues. Trimming took 5 bases from V and 4 from J, leaving 17 bases between them. In nucleotides, the CDR3 is TGTGCCAGCAGTCCGGGGAGAAGACCGGGCTATGGCTACACCTTC. This gives the protein CASSPGRRPGYGYTF.

This clonotype was seen repeatedly, ten times or more. The chain combines TRBV5-1 with TRBJ2-3, with D hard to call. The ends were cut back, 4 bases at V and 2 bases at J, with 8 bases in the middle. CDR1 is SGHRS and CDR2 is YFSETQ in the germline V gene. The CDR3 sequence is 13 residues long. The CDR3 region is CASSEDATDTQYF. For the CDR3, the DNA is TGCGCCAGCAGCGAGGATGCCACAGATACGCAGTATTTT. Using reference TRBV5-1 and TRBJ2-3 for the parts outside the CDR3, the full variable domain is KAGVTQTPRYLIKTRGQQVTLSCSPISGHRSVSWYQQTPGQGLQFLFEYFSETQRNKGNFPGRFSGRQFSNSRSEMNVSTLELGDSALYLCASSEDATDTQYFGPGTRLTVL.

The V and J genes are TRBV5-5 and TRBJ2-3, with D tentatively TRBD2 (6 bases). The CDR3 contains 16 residues. Trimming cost V 4 bases and J 0 bases, with 15 bases left between them. Germline CDR1 is SGHKS and CDR2 is YYEKEE (reference sequence). The CDR3 region has the DNA TGTGCCAGCAGCCCACTGGACTATCCTAGCACAGATACGCAGTATTTT. This gives the protein CASSPLDYPSTDTQYF.

This clonotype was seen ten or more times. CDR3 amino acids: CATSGSGSGTDTQYF. The CDR3 nucleotides are TGTGCCACCAGCGGCAGCGGGAGTGGCACAGATACGCAGTATTTT. V gene TRBV15 combines with J gene TRBJ2-3; 8 positions agree with TRBD2. V gave up 5 bases and J gave up 1 base; unmatched junction bases: 5. The CDR3 is made up of 15 amino acids. The germline gives CDR1 LNHNV, CDR2 YYDKDF (reference sequence).

This clonotype was recorded a few times. The chain uses TRBV4-3 and TRBJ2-6; no clear D gene. V was cut by 2 bases and J by 0 bases, with 11 bases left in between. The CDR3 spans 17 residues. The germline CDR1 and CDR2 sequences are LGHNA and YSLEER. The CDR3 loop is CASSQTRRSSGANVLTF. The CDR3 DNA sequence: TGCGCCAGCAGCCAAACGAGACGTAGCTCTGGGGCCAACGTCCTGACTTTC.

This clonotype was found a few times. The CDR3 sequence: CSARQVEDSNQPQHF. CDR3 sequence (DNA): TGCAGTGCTAGACAGGTGGAGGATAGCAATCAGCCCCAGCATTTT. The chain employs TRBV20-1 and TRBJ1-5; D is unresolved. V lost 2 bases to trimming and J lost 0 bases, with 11 bases between them. There are 15 residues in the CDR3. Germline V gene lookup returns CDR1 DFQATT and CDR2 SNEGSKA (reference sequence).